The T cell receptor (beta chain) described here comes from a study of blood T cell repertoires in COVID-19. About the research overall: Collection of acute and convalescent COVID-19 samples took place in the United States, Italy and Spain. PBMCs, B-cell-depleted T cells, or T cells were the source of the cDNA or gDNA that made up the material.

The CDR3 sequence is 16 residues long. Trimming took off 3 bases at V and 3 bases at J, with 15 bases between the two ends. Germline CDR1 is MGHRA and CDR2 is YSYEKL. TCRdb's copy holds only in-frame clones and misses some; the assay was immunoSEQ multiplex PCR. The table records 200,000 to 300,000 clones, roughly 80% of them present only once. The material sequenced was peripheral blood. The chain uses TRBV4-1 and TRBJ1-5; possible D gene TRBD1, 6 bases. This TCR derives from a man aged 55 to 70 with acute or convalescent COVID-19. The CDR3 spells CASSQDIQGYNQPQHF. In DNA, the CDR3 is TGCGCCAGCAGCCAGGACATACAGGGATACAATCAGCCCCAGCATTTT.